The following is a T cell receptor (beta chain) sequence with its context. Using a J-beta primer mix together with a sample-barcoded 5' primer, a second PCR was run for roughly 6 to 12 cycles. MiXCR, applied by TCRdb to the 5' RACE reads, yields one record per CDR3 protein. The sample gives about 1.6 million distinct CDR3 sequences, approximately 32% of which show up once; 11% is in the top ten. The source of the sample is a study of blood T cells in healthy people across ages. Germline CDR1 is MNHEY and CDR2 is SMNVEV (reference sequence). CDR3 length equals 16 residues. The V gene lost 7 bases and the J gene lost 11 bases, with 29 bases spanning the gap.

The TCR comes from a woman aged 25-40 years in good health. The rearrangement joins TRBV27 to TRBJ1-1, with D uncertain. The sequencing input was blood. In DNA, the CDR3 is TGTGCCAGCACCGGTGGCCCGACCCGGAGATTGGTTGGCGCTTTCTTT. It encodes CASTGGPTRRLVGAFF.